Listed here are 23 T cell receptor beta chains from one sample, sequenced in a study of T cells after somatic rescue of genetic block. The repertoire was sequenced with immunoSEQ multiplex PCR; TCRdb's copy has only in-frame clones and lacks some. The profile shows approximately 67,000 clones, around 90% of them singletons. The sequencing input was peripheral blood mononuclear cells (PBMCs). These receptors all stem from a man aged 35-49 years.

The gene calls are TRBV5-5 and TRBJ1-4, with D possibly TRBD1 on 6 matching bases. Trimming shortened V by 3 bases and J by 4 bases, and 28 bases separated the two germline ends. The CDR3 is 20 residues long. CDR1 and CDR2 from the germline V gene are SGHKS and YYEKEE (reference sequence). CDR3 protein: CASSSRTAAVRLGINEKLFF. CDR3 DNA sequence: TGTGCCAGCAGCTCCCGGACAGCGGCGGTCAGATTGGGCATTAATGAAAAACTGTTTTTT.

This CDR3 reads CASSLPAGGVSSYEQYF. Written as DNA, the CDR3 is TGTGCCAGCAGCTTACCAGCGGGGGGCGTGAGCTCCTACGAGCAGTACTTC. J is TRBJ2-7 and V is TRBV13; the match to TRBD2 covers 9 bases. The J segment lost 0 bases and the V segment lost 2 bases, leaving 8 bases of the junction unmatched. This CDR3 has 17 residues. Germline V gene sequence: CDR1 PRHDT, CDR2 FYEKMQ (reference sequence).

V and J are TRBV30 and TRBJ1-1; D possibly corresponds to TRBD1 (6 bases). With 6 bases removed from V and 0 bases from J, the gap between germline ends came to 14 bases. Germline CDR1 is GTSNPN and CDR2 is SVGIG (reference sequence). The CDR3 sequence is 14 residues long. The CDR3 bases are TGTGCCTGCGGGGGCAGGGGAATGAACACTGAAGCTTTCTTT. Amino acids: CACGGRGMNTEAFF.

The rearrangement links TRBV2 to TRBJ2-5, with 9 bases matching TRBD2. Germline trimming cut 6 bases from V and 2 bases from J; bases unmatched to any gene: 7. CDR1 SNHLY and CDR2 FYNNEI come from the germline V gene. The length of the CDR3 is 15 residues. CDR3 sequence reads: CASRGGLAGQETQYF. The CDR3 DNA sequence: TGTGCCAGCAGAGGGGGTCTAGCGGGACAAGAGACCCAGTACTTC. Full variable domain (missing parts from reference TRBV2 and TRBJ2-5): EPEVTQTPSHQVTQMGQEVILRCVPISNHLYFYWYRQILGQKVEFLVSFYNNEISEKSEIFDDQFSVERPDGSNFTLKIRSTKLEDSAMYFCASRGGLAGQETQYFGPGTRLLVL.

This sequence joins TRBV9 and TRBJ2-5; either TRBD1 or TRBD2 may supply D (6 bases each). The DNA end is more similar to TRBJ2-7, so the J call may be wrong. The CDR3 runs to 14 residues. Germline CDR1 reads SGDLS; CDR2 reads YYNGEE. The CDR3 coding sequence is TGTGCCAGCAGCGTAGGGGGGGCAAGATACGAGCAGTACTTC. Translated: CASSVGGARYEQYF.

This clone was seen a few times. The rearrangement links TRBV21-1 to TRBJ1-2. TRBV21-1 corresponds to a pseudogene. The CDR3 runs to 12 residues. This chain's CDR3 is CASVGAGRGYTF. The CDR3 bases are TGTGCCAGCGTAGGGGCGGGGCGAGGCTACACCTTC.

This chain connects TRBV5-6 to TRBJ2-1, with 9 positions matching TRBD2. CDR1 is SGHDT, CDR2 YYEEEE, per germline. V lost 3 bases, J lost 4 bases, and 8 bases stayed unmatched. The length of the CDR3 is 16 residues. CDR3 DNA sequence: TGTGCCAGCAGCTCGCACCTAGCGGGGAATTACAATGAGCAGTTCTTC. Encoded protein: CASSSHLAGNYNEQFF.

Only one count was recorded for this clone. This sequence joins TRBV4-3 and TRBJ2-7; 9 positions match TRBD2. Germline V gives CDR1 LGHNA, CDR2 YSLEER. Trimming removed 1 base from V and 3 bases from J; junction bases left unmatched: 4. This CDR3 is 15 amino acids long. The CDR3 DNA is TGCGCCAGCAGCCAAGGAATAGCGGGAGTCTACGAGCAGTACTTC. Its protein product is CASSQGIAGVYEQYF.

V and J are TRBV4-1 and TRBJ2-7; 8 bases are shared with TRBD2. The V gene end was trimmed by 1 base and the J gene end by 0 bases; junction bases not matched to a gene: 2. CDR1 is MGHRA and CDR2 is YSYEKL in the germline V gene. The CDR3 is 15 amino acids. The CDR3 region has the DNA TGCGCCAGCAGCCAAGGACTAGCGTCCTCCTACGAGCAGTACTTC. It is translated as CASSQGLASSYEQYF.

This chain joins TRBV11-2 and TRBJ2-1, with D perhaps given as TRBD1 or TRBD2 (5 bases each). In germline, CDR1 is SGHAT, CDR2 FQNNGV. V was shortened by 4 bases and J by 4 bases, with 26 bases between the two germline ends. There are 19 residues in the CDR3. The CDR3 nucleotides read TGTGCCAGCAGCTCGGGGCCCAACCTCAGGAGCCGAGCTTACAATGAGCAGTTCTTC. This sequence encodes CASSSGPNLRSRAYNEQFF.

This clone was seen a few times. The chain combines TRBV12-5 with TRBJ1-1, with a tentative D call TRBD1 (6 bases). Between the trimmed V and J ends, which lost 4 bases and 2 bases, there was a span of 8 bases. The CDR3 sequence is 13 residues long. Germline V gene lookup returns CDR1 LGHNT and CDR2 FRNRAP. CDR3 protein: CASGWTDNTEAFF. CDR3 bases: TGTGCTAGTGGTTGGACAGATAACACTGAAGCTTTCTTT.

V usage is TRBV19 and J usage is TRBJ2-1; TRBD2 matches at 8 bases. Trimming cost V 6 bases and J 6 bases; bases outside gene matches: 13. The V gene's germline CDR1 is LNHDA and CDR2 SQIVND (reference sequence). The CDR3 is 16 residues long. The CDR3 nucleotides read TGTGCCAGTAGCGACGGTTGGACTAGCCGGGGCAATGAGCAGTTCTTC. Translating it yields CASSDGWTSRGNEQFF.

This chain uses TRBV4-1 with TRBJ2-1; 7 bases align to TRBD2. The CDR3 extends over 13 amino acids. Germline V gene data show CDR1 as MGHRA and CDR2 as YSYEKL. V was pared by 3 bases and J by 6 bases, with 2 bases of the junction left unmatched. CDR3 protein: CASSHGGGNEQFF. The CDR3 DNA is TGCGCCAGCAGCCATGGGGGGGGCAATGAGCAGTTCTTC.

The chain joins TRBV9 to TRBJ1-4; TRBD1 matches 11 bases. There are 16 residues in the CDR3. The junction had 5 bases not matched to a gene; V was cut back by 0 bases and J by 7 bases. CDR1 is SGDLS, CDR2 YYNGEE, per germline. This chain's CDR3 is CASSVGPGTGGEKLFF. The CDR3, as DNA: TGTGCCAGCAGCGTAGGCCCCGGGACAGGGGGTGAAAAACTGTTTTTT.

A single count supports this clone. The chain has TRBV7-9 and TRBJ1-6; no definite D call. V lost 5 bases, J lost 13 bases, and 9 bases lay in between. Germline CDR1 and CDR2: SEHNR and FQNEAQ (reference sequence). CDR3 length: 11 residues. This CDR3 reads CASSAGVPLHF. CDR3 coding DNA: TGTGCCAGCAGCGCCGGGGTGCCCCTCCACTTT.

V gene TRBV19 combines with J gene TRBJ2-7; TRBD2 agrees at 11 bases. This CDR3 contains 14 residues. The junction had 3 bases not matched to a gene; V was cut back by 5 bases and J by 3 bases. Per the germline V gene, CDR1 is LNHDA and CDR2 is SQIVND (reference sequence). The CDR3 reads CASSGTSGVYEQYF. The CDR3 nucleotides read TGTGCCAGTAGTGGGACTAGCGGAGTCTACGAGCAGTACTTC. The full variable domain, in which reference TRBV19 and TRBJ2-7 provide the parts outside the CDR3, is DGGITQSPKYLFRKEGQNVTLSCEQNLNHDAMYWYRQDPGQGLRLIYYSQIVNDFQKGDIAEGYSVSREKKESFPLTVTSAQKNPTAFYLCASSGTSGVYEQYFGPGTRLTVT.

The J gene is TRBJ2-7, the V gene TRBV6-1; 10 nucleotides line up with TRBD1. Per the germline V gene, CDR1 is MNHNS and CDR2 is SASEGT. V shed 0 bases and J 6 bases; nucleotides not matched to a gene: 8. There are 16 residues in the CDR3. Written as DNA, the CDR3 is TGTGCCAGCAGTGAAGCGCCCGGGACAGGGGAGCCCGAGCAGTACTTC. Its translation: CASSEAPGTGEPEQYF.

The gene calls are TRBV4-1 and TRBJ1-5; the D is unclear. V was trimmed by 3 bases and J by 4 bases, leaving 4 bases between them. Germline V lookup: CDR1 MGHRA, CDR2 YSYEKL. This CDR3 contains 12 residues. The CDR3, as DNA: TGCGCCAGCAGCCACACGAATCAGCCCCAGCATTTT. Translation gives CASSHTNQPQHF.

A single count supports this clone. V gene TRBV11-3 combines with J gene TRBJ2-7, with 9 bases aligning to TRBD1. J gave up 5 bases and V 5 bases, and 16 bases lay outside the gene matches. Per the germline V gene, CDR1 is SGHNT and CDR2 is YENEEA. The CDR3 totals 17 residues. CDR3 DNA sequence: TGTGCCAGCAGCCTAGGACAGGGGATACAACGAGCCCACGAGCAGTACTTC. Translated: CASSLGQGIQRAHEQYF.

The chain recombines TRBV18 with TRBJ2-5; D is perhaps TRBD1 (6 bases). Looked up from germline, CDR1 is KGHSH and CDR2 is LQKENI. The V gene lost 5 bases and the J gene lost 5 bases, with 21 bases spanning the gap. This CDR3 has 16 residues. CDR3 amino acids: CASSAIPGHPGETQYF. In DNA, the CDR3 is TGTGCCAGCTCAGCCATACCGGGACACCCAGGGGAGACCCAGTACTTC. The full variable domain, with the rest looked up from reference TRBV18 and TRBJ2-5, is NAGVMQNPRHLVRRRGQEARLRCSPMKGHSHVYWYRQLPEEGLKFMVYLQKENIIDESGMPKERFSAEFPKEGPSILRIQQVVRGDSAAYFCASSAIPGHPGETQYFGPGTRLLVL.

V gene TRBV5-1 combines with J gene TRBJ2-1; D is unclear. This CDR3 has 15 residues. CDR1 and CDR2 (germline): SGHRS, YFSETQ. V dropped 0 bases and J dropped 0 bases, with 7 bases sitting between them. For the CDR3, the DNA is TGCGCCAGCAGCTTGGGCTCTCTCTCCTACAATGAGCAGTTCTTC. This gives the protein CASSLGSLSYNEQFF.

The chain combines TRBV7-2 with TRBJ2-1, with 10 bases lining up with TRBD2. Germline V gene lookup returns CDR1 SGHTA and CDR2 FQGNSA. Trimming at V came to 5 bases and at J to 2 bases, leaving 3 bases not matched to a gene. The CDR3 is 15 amino acids. The CDR3 DNA sequence: TGTGCCAGCAGCAACCTAGCGGGGGCCTACAATGAGCAGTTCTTC. Translation gives CASSNLAGAYNEQFF.

This clone was recorded once. CDR3: CASSQDLVGSNTGELFF. DNA for the CDR3: TGTGCCAGCAGCCAAGATCTGGTGGGCTCGAACACCGGGGAGCTGTTTTTT. The chain uses TRBV4-2 and TRBJ2-2; D gene uncertain. The germline V gene encodes CDR1 LGHNA and CDR2 YNFKEQ. The CDR3 is made up of 17 amino acids. V lost 0 bases, J lost 0 bases, and 11 bases lay in between.